The 21 T cell receptor beta chains below come from one sample, sequenced in a study of cytomegalovirus exposure and HLA in healthy donors. The PCR used 60 Vbeta and 13 Jbeta primers. Measured with immunoSEQ multiplex PCR; TCRdb has only the in-frame clones, and not every one. The sample lists about 100,000 clones, approximately 72% occurring once. Material for sequencing was PBMCs. The receptors come from a middle-aged man in good health and CMV-seropositive.

The chain combines TRBV6-5 with TRBJ1-1, with 7 bases identical to TRBD1. Germline CDR1 is MNHEY and CDR2 is SVGAGI. There are 13 residues in the CDR3. V shed 6 bases, J shed 6 bases, and the junction held 7 bases outside the gene matches. CDR3 loop: CASSTPTGSEAFF. CDR3 sequence (DNA): TGTGCCAGCAGCACTCCGACAGGGTCTGAAGCTTTCTTT.

This clone was detected a few times. V gene TRBV6-1 combines with J gene TRBJ2-2; TRBD1 matches 7 bases. The germline gives CDR1 MNHNS, CDR2 SASEGT. There are 16 residues in the CDR3. The trim removed 4 bases at V and 0 bases at J, leaving 5 bases unmatched. The CDR3: CASSGPGTANTGELFF. The CDR3 DNA sequence: TGTGCCAGCAGTGGCCCCGGGACAGCGAACACCGGGGAGCTGTTTTTT.

This clone was found a few times. The genes are TRBV7-2 and TRBJ1-5, with D uncertain. Germline assignment: CDR1 SGHTA and CDR2 FQGNSA. Trimming pared 2 bases from V and 0 bases from J, leaving 8 bases between. This CDR3 comprises 15 residues. This CDR3 is CASSLSAYSNQPQHF. DNA of the CDR3: TGTGCCAGCAGCTTAAGTGCGTATAGCAATCAGCCCCAGCATTTT.

V usage is TRBV11-3 and J usage is TRBJ2-1; 9 bases line up with TRBD2. CDR1 and CDR2 from the germline V gene are SGHNT and YENEEA. V lost 3 bases, J lost 4 bases, and 1 base stayed unmatched. This CDR3 is built from 14 residues. The CDR3, as DNA: TGTGCCAGCAGCTTTAGCGGGGGATACAATGAGCAGTTCTTC. Translated: CASSFSGGYNEQFF. The full variable domain, completed using reference TRBV11-3 and TRBJ2-1, is EAGVVQSPRYKIIEKKQPVAFWCNPISGHNTLYWYLQNLGQGPELLIRYENEEAVDDSQLPKDRFSAERLKGVDSTLKIQPAELGDSAVYLCASSFSGGYNEQFFGPGTRLTVL.

This clone was found once. The rearrangement links TRBV7-9 to TRBJ1-3, with a weak D call TRBD1 (6 bases). Germline V CDR1 and CDR2: SEHNR, FQNEAQ (reference sequence). The CDR3 runs 15 residues. Trimming stripped 5 bases from V and 3 bases from J, with 14 bases between. The CDR3 DNA sequence: TGTGCCAGCAGCATCGGACAGACCCGTGGAAACACCATATATTTT. Residues: CASSIGQTRGNTIYF.

The chain carries TRBV6-6 and TRBJ1-1; TRBD1 matches 7 bases. The trim removed 4 bases at V and 4 bases at J, leaving 9 bases unmatched. The CDR3 runs to 15 residues. Germline CDR1 MNHNY, CDR2 SVGAGI (reference sequence). CDR3 bases: TGTGCCAGCAGTTCGGACAGGAGTGGGGTCACTGAAGCTTTCTTT. Translating it yields CASSSDRSGVTEAFF.

The CDR3 DNA follows: TGTGCCAGCAGCTGGAGGTCGACGGTGGGCACCGGGGAGCTGTTTTTT. Translated: CASSWRSTVGTGELFF. The J gene is TRBJ2-2, the V gene TRBV11-3; TRBD2 is a possible D gene (5 bases). Germline V lookup: CDR1 SGHNT, CDR2 YENEEA. This CDR3 is 16 amino acids long. The ends were cut back, 4 bases at V and 4 bases at J, with 16 bases in the middle.

This clone was counted only a few times. The chain employs TRBV7-9 and TRBJ2-5; 8 positions agree with TRBD1. Unmatched junction bases numbered 7, after V lost 4 bases and J lost 3 bases. The V gene's germline CDR1 is SEHNR and CDR2 FQNEAQ (reference sequence). This CDR3 region has 15 residues. CDR3 in DNA: TGTGCCAGCAGCTCGGACAGGGCCCTGGAAGAGACCCAGTACTTC. The encoded protein is CASSSDRALEETQYF.

The CDR3 is CASSQQGSQPQHF. The CDR3 coding sequence is TGTGCCAGCAGCCAACAGGGAAGTCAGCCCCAGCATTTT. V usage is TRBV14 and J usage is TRBJ1-5; TRBD1 might be the D (5 bases). The CDR3 sequence is 13 residues long. Trimming left V 2 bases short and J 6 bases short, with 8 bases between. CDR1 and CDR2 from the germline V gene are SGHDN and FVKESK.

The chain couples TRBV7-6 to TRBJ2-6; 7 nucleotides agree with TRBD1. Germline loops: CDR1 SGHVS, CDR2 FNYEAQ. V dropped 5 bases and J dropped 0; count of bases not matched to a gene: 10. The CDR3 contains 18 residues. For the CDR3, the DNA is TGTGCCAGCAGCCGTCTCACGGGACAGTCCTCTGGGGCCAACGTCCTGACTTTC. This sequence encodes CASSRLTGQSSGANVLTF.

This clone was recorded a few times. A junction boundary mismatches the germline segment, possibly from a read error. This chain joins TRBV7-9 and TRBJ2-4, with 7 bases aligning to TRBD1. CDR1 is SEHNR and CDR2 is FQNEAQ in the germline V gene (reference sequence). The CDR3 has 17 amino acids. Written as DNA, the CDR3 is TGTTCCAGCAGCTTAGAAAAGACAGGGTTAGCCAAAAACATTCAGTACTTC. Its translation is CSSSLEKTGLAKNIQYF.

V usage is TRBV7-9 and J usage is TRBJ2-1; tentative D call: TRBD2 (6 bases). V was clipped by 7 bases and J by 7 bases, with 17 bases between them. The CDR3 loop spans 14 amino acids. Germline CDR1 and CDR2: SEHNR and FQNEAQ (reference sequence). The CDR3 nucleotides read TGTGCCAGCACCCCCCTAGGGGCGGGGAATGAGCAGTTCTTC. Protein: CASTPLGAGNEQFF.

The chain joins TRBV7-2 to TRBJ2-7; 8 nucleotides line up with TRBD1. From germline, CDR1 is SGHTA and CDR2 FQGNSA. CDR3 size: 15 residues. V gave up 5 bases and J gave up 4 bases; unmatched junction bases: 10. CDR3 in amino acids: CASSRDRMGIYEQYF. The CDR3 DNA sequence: TGTGCCAGCAGCCGGGACAGGATGGGGATATACGAGCAGTACTTC.

The chain joins TRBV19 to TRBJ1-2; D ambiguous. Germline V gene sequence: CDR1 LNHDA, CDR2 SQIVND (reference sequence). The CDR3 covers 11 residues. The V gene lost 5 bases and the J gene lost 5 bases, with 6 bases spanning the gap. CDR3 region: CASSAGYGYTF. CDR3 nucleotides: TGTGCCAGTAGTGCAGGTTATGGCTACACCTTC.

This clone has only one observation. The CDR3 nucleotides read TGTGCCAGCAGCCCGACTAGCGGCACAGATACGCAGTATTTT. Translating gives CASSPTSGTDTQYF. The rearrangement joins TRBV5-6 to TRBJ2-3, with 8 positions matching TRBD2. The V gene's germline CDR1 is SGHDT and CDR2 YYEEEE. V shed 4 bases, J shed 1 base, and the junction held 2 bases outside the gene matches. There are 14 residues in the CDR3.

The chain has TRBV2 and TRBJ2-5, with 8 nucleotides matching TRBD1. This CDR3 is 14 amino acids long. Germline V gene sequence: CDR1 SNHLY, CDR2 FYNNEI. J was trimmed by 1 base and V by 7 bases; bases with no gene match: 5. DNA for the CDR3: TGTGCCAGCAAGGACGGGACAGGCCAAGAGACCCAGTACTTC. Amino acids: CASKDGTGQETQYF.

The J gene is TRBJ2-7, the V gene TRBV11-3; D might be TRBD2 (5 bases). CDR1 and CDR2 (germline): SGHNT, YENEEA. Trimming cost V 5 bases and J 0 bases, with 23 bases left between them. The CDR3 extends over 18 amino acids. The CDR3 here is CASSPRAAGDLHSYEQYF. The CDR3 DNA reads TGTGCCAGCAGCCCTAGGGCCGCGGGTGACCTACACTCCTACGAGCAGTACTTC.

The chain carries TRBV5-1 and TRBJ2-5; TRBD2 matches 7 bases. V shed 0 bases and J 5 bases; nucleotides not matched to a gene: 7. The CDR3 contains 15 residues. The germline V gene has CDR1 SGHRS and CDR2 YFSETQ. The CDR3 is CASSLGAGEQETQYF. The CDR3 coding sequence is TGCGCCAGCAGCTTGGGGGCGGGGGAGCAGGAGACCCAGTACTTC.

The CDR3 reads CASSVAGSSYNEQFF. CDR3 nucleotide sequence: TGTGCCAGCAGTGTAGCGGGCTCTTCCTACAATGAGCAGTTCTTC. The genes are TRBV11-2 and TRBJ2-1; TRBD2 agrees at 7 bases. The CDR3 spans 15 residues. Germline V gene data show CDR1 as SGHAT and CDR2 as FQNNGV. Trimming removed 6 bases from V and 1 base from J; junction bases left unmatched: 6.

This sequence joins TRBV18 and TRBJ1-2; weak D call: TRBD1 (6 bases). The V end lost 6 bases, the J end lost 5 bases, and 16 bases lay between the germline ends. The CDR3 is made up of 14 amino acids. Germline values: CDR1 KGHSH, CDR2 LQKENI. CDR3 nucleotide sequence: TGTGCCAGCTCTTCGACAGGAAAAGAGTATGGCTACACCTTC. Amino acids: CASSSTGKEYGYTF.

V and J are TRBV27 and TRBJ1-2, with 9 bases matching TRBD1. The CDR3 length is 14 residues. V lost 6 bases and J lost 5; bases outside the gene matches: 7. The germline CDR1 and CDR2 sequences are MNHEY and SMNVEV (reference sequence). In nucleotides, the CDR3 is TGTGCCAGCAGAACCCTGACAGGGGGGTATGGCTACACCTTC. It yields the protein CASRTLTGGYGYTF.